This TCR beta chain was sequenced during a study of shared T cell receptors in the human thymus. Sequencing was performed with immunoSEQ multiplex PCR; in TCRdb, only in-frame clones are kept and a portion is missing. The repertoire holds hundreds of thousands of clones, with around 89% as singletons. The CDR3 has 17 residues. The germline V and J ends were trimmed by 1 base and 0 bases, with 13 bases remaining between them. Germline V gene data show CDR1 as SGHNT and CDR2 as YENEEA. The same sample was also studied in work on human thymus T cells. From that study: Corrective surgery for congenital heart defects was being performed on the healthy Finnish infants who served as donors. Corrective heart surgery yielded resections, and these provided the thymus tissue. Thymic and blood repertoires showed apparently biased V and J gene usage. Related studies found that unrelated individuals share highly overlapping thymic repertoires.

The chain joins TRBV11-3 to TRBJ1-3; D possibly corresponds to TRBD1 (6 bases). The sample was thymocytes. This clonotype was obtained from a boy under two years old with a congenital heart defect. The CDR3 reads CASSLAGQGPSGNTIYF. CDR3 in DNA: TGTGCCAGCAGCTTAGCGGGGCAGGGGCCCTCTGGAAACACCATATATTTT.